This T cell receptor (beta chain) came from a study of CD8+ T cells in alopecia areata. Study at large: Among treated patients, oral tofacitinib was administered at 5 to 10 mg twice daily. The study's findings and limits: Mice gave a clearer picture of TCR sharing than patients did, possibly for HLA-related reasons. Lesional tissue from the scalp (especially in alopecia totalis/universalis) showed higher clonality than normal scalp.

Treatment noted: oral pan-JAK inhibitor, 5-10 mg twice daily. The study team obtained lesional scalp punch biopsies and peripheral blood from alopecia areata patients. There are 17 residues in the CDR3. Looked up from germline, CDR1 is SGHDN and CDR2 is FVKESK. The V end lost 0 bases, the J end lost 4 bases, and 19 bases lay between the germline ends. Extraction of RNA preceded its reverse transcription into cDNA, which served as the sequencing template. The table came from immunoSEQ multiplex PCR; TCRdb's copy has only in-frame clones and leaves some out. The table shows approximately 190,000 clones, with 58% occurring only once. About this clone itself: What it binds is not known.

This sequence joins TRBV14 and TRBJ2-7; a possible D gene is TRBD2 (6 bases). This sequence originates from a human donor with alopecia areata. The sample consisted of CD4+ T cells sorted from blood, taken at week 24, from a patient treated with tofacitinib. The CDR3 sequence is CASSQDTLAWSRYEQYF. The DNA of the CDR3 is TGTGCCAGCAGCCAAGATACCCTAGCGTGGTCGAGGTACGAGCAGTACTTC.